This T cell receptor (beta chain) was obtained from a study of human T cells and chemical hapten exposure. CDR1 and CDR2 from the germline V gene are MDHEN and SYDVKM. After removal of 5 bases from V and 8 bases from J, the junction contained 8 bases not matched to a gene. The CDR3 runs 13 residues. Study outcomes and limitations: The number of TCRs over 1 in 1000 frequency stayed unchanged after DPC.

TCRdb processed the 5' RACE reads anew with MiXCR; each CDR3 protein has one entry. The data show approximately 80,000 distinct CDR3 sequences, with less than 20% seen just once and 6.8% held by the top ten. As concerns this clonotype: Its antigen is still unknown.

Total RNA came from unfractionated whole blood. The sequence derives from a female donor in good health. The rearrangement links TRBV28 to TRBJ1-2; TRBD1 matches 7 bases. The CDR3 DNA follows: TGTGCCAGCAGTGAACAGGGGACTCGAGGCTACACCTTC. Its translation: CASSEQGTRGYTF.